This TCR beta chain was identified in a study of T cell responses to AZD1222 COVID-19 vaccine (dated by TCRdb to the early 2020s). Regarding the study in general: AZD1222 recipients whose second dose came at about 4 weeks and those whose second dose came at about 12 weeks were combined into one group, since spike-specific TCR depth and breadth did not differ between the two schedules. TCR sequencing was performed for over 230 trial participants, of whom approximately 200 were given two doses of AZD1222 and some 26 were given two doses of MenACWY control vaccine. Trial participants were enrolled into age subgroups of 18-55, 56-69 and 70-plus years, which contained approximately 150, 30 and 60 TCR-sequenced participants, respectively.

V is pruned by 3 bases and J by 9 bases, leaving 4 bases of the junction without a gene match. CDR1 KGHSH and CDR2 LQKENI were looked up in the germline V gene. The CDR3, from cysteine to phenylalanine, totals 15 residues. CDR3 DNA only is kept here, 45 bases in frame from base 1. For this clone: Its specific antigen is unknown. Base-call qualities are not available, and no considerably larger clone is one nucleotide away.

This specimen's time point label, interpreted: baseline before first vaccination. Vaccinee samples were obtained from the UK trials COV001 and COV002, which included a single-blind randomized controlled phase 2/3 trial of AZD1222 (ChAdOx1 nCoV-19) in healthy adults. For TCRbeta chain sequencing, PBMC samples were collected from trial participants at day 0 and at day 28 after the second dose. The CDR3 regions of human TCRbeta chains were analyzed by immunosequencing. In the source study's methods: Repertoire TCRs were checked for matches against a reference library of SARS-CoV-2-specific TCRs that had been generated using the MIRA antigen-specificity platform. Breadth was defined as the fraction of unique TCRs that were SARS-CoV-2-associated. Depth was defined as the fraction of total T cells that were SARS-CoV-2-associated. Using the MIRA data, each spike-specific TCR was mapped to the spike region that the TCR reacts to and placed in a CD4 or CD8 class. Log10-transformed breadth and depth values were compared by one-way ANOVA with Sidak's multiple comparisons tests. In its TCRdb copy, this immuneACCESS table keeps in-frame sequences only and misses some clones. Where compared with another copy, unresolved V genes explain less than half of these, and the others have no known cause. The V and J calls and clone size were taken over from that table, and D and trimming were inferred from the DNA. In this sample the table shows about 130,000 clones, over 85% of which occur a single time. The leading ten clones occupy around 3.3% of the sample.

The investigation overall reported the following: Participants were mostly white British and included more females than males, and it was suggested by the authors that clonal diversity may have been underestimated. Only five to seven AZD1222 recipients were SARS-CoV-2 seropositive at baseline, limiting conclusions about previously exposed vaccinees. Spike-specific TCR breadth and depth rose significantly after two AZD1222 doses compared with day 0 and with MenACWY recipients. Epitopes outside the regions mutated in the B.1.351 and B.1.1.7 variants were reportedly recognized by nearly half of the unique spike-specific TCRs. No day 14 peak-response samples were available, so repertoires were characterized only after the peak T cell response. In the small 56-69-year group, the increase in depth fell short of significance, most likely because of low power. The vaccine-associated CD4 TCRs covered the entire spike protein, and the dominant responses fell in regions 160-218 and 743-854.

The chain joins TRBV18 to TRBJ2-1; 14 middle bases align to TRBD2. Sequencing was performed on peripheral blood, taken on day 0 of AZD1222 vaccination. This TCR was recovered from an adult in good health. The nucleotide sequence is TGTGCCAGCTCACCTGCGACTAGCGGGAGGGGTGAGCAGTTCTTC. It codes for CASSPATSGRGEQFF.